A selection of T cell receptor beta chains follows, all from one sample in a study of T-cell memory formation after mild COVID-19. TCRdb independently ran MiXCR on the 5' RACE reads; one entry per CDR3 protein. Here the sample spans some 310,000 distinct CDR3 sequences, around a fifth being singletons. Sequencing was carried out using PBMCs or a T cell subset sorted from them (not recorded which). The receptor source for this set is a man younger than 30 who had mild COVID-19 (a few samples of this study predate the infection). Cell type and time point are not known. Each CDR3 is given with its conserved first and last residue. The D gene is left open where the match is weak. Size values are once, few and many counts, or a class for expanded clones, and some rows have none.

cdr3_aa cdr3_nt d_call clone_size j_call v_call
CASSQESGLFVEQYF TGCGCCAGCAGCCAAGAATCAGGGTTATTCGTCGAGCAGTACTTC - few TRBJ2-7 TRBV4-1
CASSTVAGGFEQFF TGTGCCAGCAGCACCGTCGCGGGGGGATTTGAGCAGTTCTTC TRBD2 - TRBJ2-1 TRBV7-2
CASSEVAVGPNEKLFF TGTGCCAGCAGTGAAGTAGCTGTTGGGCCTAATGAAAAACTGTTTTTT - - TRBJ1-4 TRBV2
CASSARGAGSQYF TGTGCCAGCAGCGCCCGTGGAGCGGGGTCGCAGTATTTT TRBD2 - TRBJ2-3 TRBV3-1
CASSPSLSYVAGGHKETQYF TGTGCCAGCAGTCCATCACTATCCTATGTAGCGGGGGGACATAAAGAGACCCAGTACTTC TRBD2 - TRBJ2-5 TRBV27
CASSLVRTGETQYF TGCGCCAGCAGCTTGGTGAGGACAGGGGAGACCCAGTACTTC TRBD1 few TRBJ2-5 TRBV5-1
CASSLGQYYEQYF TGTGCCAGCAGCTTAGGACAGTACTACGAGCAGTACTTC - - TRBJ2-7 TRBV7-9
CAISPDRGPTEAFF TGTGCCATCAGTCCTGACAGGGGGCCCACTGAAGCTTTCTTT TRBD1 few TRBJ1-1 TRBV10-3
CASSQERGQGLRGYTF TGTGCCAGCAGCCAAGAGCGGGGACAGGGCCTCCGCGGCTACACCTTC TRBD1 - TRBJ1-2 TRBV4-2
CASNPRVRTGELFF TGTGCCAGTAACCCGCGGGTTCGCACCGGGGAGCTGTTTTTT - few TRBJ2-2 TRBV19
CAISESVRADTQYF TGTGCCATCAGTGAGTCGGTCCGCGCAGATACGCAGTATTTT - many TRBJ2-3 TRBV10-3
CASSLGAADNSPLHF TGTGCCAGCAGCTTAGGGGCAGCAGATAATTCACCCCTCCACTTT - once TRBJ1-6 TRBV7-2
CASSPPWGPYEQYF TGTGCCAGCAGTCCCCCCTGGGGGCCCTACGAGCAGTACTTC - few TRBJ2-7 TRBV12-3/TRBV12-4
CASSFGGIYTGELFF TGTGCCAGCAGCTTCGGGGGAATCTACACCGGGGAGCTGTTTTTT - few TRBJ2-2 TRBV5-6
CASSGQGVETQYF TGTGCCAGCAGTGGACAGGGAGTGGAGACCCAGTACTTC TRBD1 few TRBJ2-5 TRBV25-1
CASSSRNGATGANVLTF TGTGCCAGCTCATCACGGAACGGGGCGACAGGGGCCAACGTCCTGACTTTC - few TRBJ2-6 TRBV18
CASSWGGSSVADTQYF TGTGCCAGCAGTTGGGGAGGGAGCTCAGTTGCAGATACGCAGTATTTT TRBD2 - TRBJ2-3 TRBV6-5
CASRVGEENIQYF TGCGCCAGCAGAGTGGGAGAGGAAAACATTCAGTACTTC - - TRBJ2-4 TRBV5-1
CSVDQGPGAEAFF TGCAGCGTTGACCAGGGGCCCGGCGCTGAAGCTTTCTTT - - TRBJ1-1 TRBV29-1
CASSFRSDRDKETQYF TGTGCCAGCAGCTTCCGATCGGACAGGGATAAAGAGACCCAGTACTTC TRBD1 - TRBJ2-5 TRBV7-8
CASRRTSNYGYTF TGTGCCAGCAGGAGGACTTCTAACTATGGCTACACCTTC - few TRBJ1-2 TRBV12-3/TRBV12-4
CASSEVFDPQGQPQHF TGTGCCAGCAGTGAAGTCTTCGATCCGCAGGGACAGCCCCAGCATTTT - - TRBJ1-5 TRBV6-1
CSARGTGVGYTF TGCAGTGCTAGAGGGACAGGGGTCGGCTACACCTTC TRBD1 - TRBJ1-2 TRBV20-1
CASSFTSASYEQYF TGTGCCAGCAGTTTTACTAGCGCGTCCTACGAGCAGTACTTC TRBD2 many TRBJ2-7 TRBV12-3/TRBV12-4
CASSLEDRAAGELFF TGCGCCAGCAGCTTAGAGGACAGGGCCGCCGGGGAGCTGTTTTTT TRBD1 - TRBJ2-2 TRBV5-1
CASRRTGRNQPQHF TGTGCCAGCAGACGGACAGGGAGAAATCAGCCCCAGCATTTT TRBD1 few TRBJ1-5 TRBV6-5
CAISEGAGGYTF TGTGCCATCAGTGAGGGGGCCGGTGGCTACACCTTC - - TRBJ1-2 TRBV10-3
CASSLGTVYEQYF TGTGCCAGCAGCTTGGGGACAGTATACGAGCAGTACTTC - many TRBJ2-7 TRBV5-6
CASSQVVGQDNSPLHF TGCGCCAGCAGCCAAGTTGTCGGGCAGGATAATTCACCCCTCCACTTT - - TRBJ1-6 TRBV4-3
CASSPRGQVGSPLHF TGTGCCAGCTCACCTCGGGGACAGGTCGGTTCACCCCTCCACTTT TRBD1 - TRBJ1-6 TRBV18
CASSLTQGMKTQYF TGTGCTAGCAGCTTAACACAGGGAATGAAGACCCAGTACTTC - - TRBJ2-5 TRBV7-7
CASRTGTPPDTQYF TGCGCCAGCAGGACCGGGACACCCCCAGATACGCAGTATTTT - many TRBJ2-3 TRBV5-1
CASSPTPRIQETQYF TGTGCCAGCAGCCCCACCCCGAGAATCCAAGAGACCCAGTACTTC - - TRBJ2-5 TRBV7-9
CASSSDGNNSPLHF TGCGCCAGCAGCTCAGACGGAAATAATTCACCCCTCCACTTT - many TRBJ1-6 TRBV5-1
CASSLGLQETQYF TGTGCCAGCAGCTTAGGGCTACAAGAGACCCAGTACTTC - many TRBJ2-5 TRBV5-1
CASSQGVGQTNTEAFF TGTGCCAGCAGCCAAGGGGTGGGACAAACGAACACTGAAGCTTTCTTT - - TRBJ1-1 TRBV4-2
CASGLDSPFTEAFF TGCGCCAGCGGCCTGGACAGCCCTTTCACTGAAGCTTTCTTT - - TRBJ1-1 TRBV5-1
CSVLPGGGNYGYTF TGCAGCGTTCTCCCAGGCGGGGGTAACTATGGCTACACCTTC - - TRBJ1-2 TRBV29-1